This is a list of T cell receptor beta chains from one sample in a study of response to subunit inactivated influenza vaccine. From the RT-PCR reads, TCRdb called clonotypes with MiXCR, one entry per CDR3 protein. The sample records about 150,000 distinct CDR3 sequences, approximately 11% being singletons. The sample in question was CD8+ T cells sorted from PBMCs, obtained 23 months after vaccination. Receptors originate from a man between 50 and 75 years old who received an inactivated influenza vaccine. Both conserved end residues are part of each CDR3.

j_gene: TRBJ2-7
v_gene: TRBV10-3
CDR3aa: CAIRTLGQGGDEQYF

j_gene: TRBJ2-3
v_gene: TRBV13
CDR3aa: CASSLLTGGDTQYF

j_gene: TRBJ2-1
v_gene: TRBV7-9
CDR3aa: CASSLGADNEQFF

j_gene: TRBJ2-5
v_gene: TRBV27
CDR3aa: CASRHRGVETQYF

j_gene: TRBJ2-5
v_gene: TRBV27
CDR3aa: CASSGRDRRDQGETQYF

j_gene: TRBJ2-5
v_gene: TRBV11-2
CDR3aa: CARSLVLNQWGTSETQYF

j_gene: TRBJ2-7
v_gene: TRBV12-3/TRBV12-4
CDR3aa: CASSLTARYEQYF

j_gene: TRBJ2-5
v_gene: TRBV7-9
CDR3aa: CASSLEAGWETQYF

j_gene: TRBJ2-3
v_gene: TRBV2
CDR3aa: CASSVRGSLADTQYF

j_gene: TRBJ2-7
v_gene: TRBV2
CDR3aa: CASSENRGLYEQYF

j_gene: TRBJ2-7
v_gene: TRBV15
CDR3aa: CATSRDDGGGYEQYF

j_gene: TRBJ2-3
v_gene: TRBV9
CDR3aa: CASSGLTDTQYF

j_gene: TRBJ2-7
v_gene: TRBV11-2
CDR3aa: CASSSGLVGEQYF

j_gene: TRBJ2-2
v_gene: TRBV29-1
CDR3aa: CSVRDGELFF

j_gene: TRBJ2-5
v_gene: TRBV12-3/TRBV12-4
CDR3aa: CASSFRLAGPQETQYF

j_gene: TRBJ1-1
v_gene: TRBV6-2/TRBV6-3
CDR3aa: CASSYSNTEAFF

j_gene: TRBJ2-2
v_gene: TRBV12-3/TRBV12-4
CDR3aa: CASSFPQEPRGTGELFF

j_gene: TRBJ2-7
v_gene: TRBV28
CDR3aa: CASADRESLFEQYF

j_gene: TRBJ1-6
v_gene: TRBV6-5
CDR3aa: CASSVLGVNSPLHF

j_gene: TRBJ2-3
v_gene: TRBV25-1
CDR3aa: CASTNSEADTQYF

j_gene: TRBJ2-1
v_gene: TRBV12-3/TRBV12-4
CDR3aa: CASSLGGGNEQFF

j_gene: TRBJ1-1
v_gene: TRBV28
CDR3aa: CASSSPQRGQDEAFF

j_gene: TRBJ2-3
v_gene: TRBV11-3
CDR3aa: CASSSSDRGVTDTQYF

j_gene: TRBJ2-7
v_gene: TRBV9
CDR3aa: CASSVGASIGSYEQYF

j_gene: TRBJ1-5
v_gene: TRBV6-5
CDR3aa: CASSYSASSNQPQHF

j_gene: TRBJ1-2
v_gene: TRBV27
CDR3aa: CASSLLGDSTYGYTF

j_gene: TRBJ1-1
v_gene: TRBV11-2
CDR3aa: CASSPRDRGSLRMNTEAFF

j_gene: TRBJ2-2
v_gene: TRBV20-1
CDR3aa: CSARDGDRNTGELFF

j_gene: TRBJ2-3
v_gene: TRBV30
CDR3aa: CAWSGAGAGWTQYF

j_gene: TRBJ1-1
v_gene: TRBV9
CDR3aa: CASSLHPVGTEAFF

j_gene: TRBJ2-3
v_gene: TRBV14
CDR3aa: CASSQDPGVSTDTQYF

j_gene: TRBJ2-1
v_gene: TRBV4-1
CDR3aa: CASSQEEVSGFYNEQFF

j_gene: TRBJ2-7
v_gene: TRBV27
CDR3aa: CASSAGTLAYEQYF

j_gene: TRBJ2-7
v_gene: TRBV28
CDR3aa: CASTYLASYEQYF

j_gene: TRBJ2-7
v_gene: TRBV11-2
CDR3aa: CASNEGSFYEQYF

j_gene: TRBJ2-7
v_gene: TRBV4-2
CDR3aa: CASSQKDRGAYEQYF

j_gene: TRBJ2-6
v_gene: TRBV20-1
CDR3aa: CSARDLGANVLTF

j_gene: TRBJ2-3
v_gene: TRBV20-1
CDR3aa: CSSSGTSGTQPPDTQYF

j_gene: TRBJ2-4
v_gene: TRBV7-8
CDR3aa: CASSPSGGASKNIQYF

j_gene: TRBJ2-3
v_gene: TRBV4-1
CDR3aa: CASSQVKGADTQYF

j_gene: TRBJ2-1
v_gene: TRBV25-1
CDR3aa: CASSEGAGGFEQFF

j_gene: TRBJ2-6
v_gene: TRBV4-1
CDR3aa: CASSQDGPESGANVLTF

j_gene: TRBJ2-7
v_gene: TRBV7-9
CDR3aa: CASSLGLEQYF

j_gene: TRBJ2-1
v_gene: TRBV4-2
CDR3aa: CASSQDGDEQFF

j_gene: TRBJ2-2
v_gene: TRBV7-9
CDR3aa: CASHPSGELFF

j_gene: TRBJ2-1
v_gene: TRBV4-2
CDR3aa: CASSQEKISPGTGGLNEQFF

j_gene: TRBJ2-7
v_gene: TRBV11-2
CDR3aa: CASSGLAGGFYEQYF

j_gene: TRBJ2-7
v_gene: TRBV3-1
CDR3aa: CASSRWTSADFSFYEQYF

j_gene: TRBJ2-3
v_gene: TRBV10-3
CDR3aa: CAISEPLGRSTDTQYF

j_gene: TRBJ2-3
v_gene: TRBV7-2
CDR3aa: CASSLGDRAIADTQYF

j_gene: TRBJ1-6
v_gene: TRBV28
CDR3aa: CASKGTPYNSALHF

j_gene: TRBJ2-1
v_gene: TRBV7-9
CDR3aa: CASSLGPGINNEQFF

j_gene: TRBJ2-4
v_gene: TRBV28
CDR3aa: CASRSTGSGNIQYF

j_gene: TRBJ2-3
v_gene: TRBV20-1
CDR3aa: CSVPLSLSTDTQYF

j_gene: TRBJ2-2
v_gene: TRBV7-6
CDR3aa: CASSLVRESTGELFF

j_gene: TRBJ2-2
v_gene: TRBV29-1
CDR3aa: CSVVLPNTGELFF

j_gene: TRBJ1-3
v_gene: TRBV30
CDR3aa: CAWEHGWSGNTIYF

j_gene: TRBJ2-1
v_gene: TRBV19
CDR3aa: CASSIPRRAGSYNEQFF

j_gene: TRBJ2-7
v_gene: TRBV6-5
CDR3aa: CASSYEGASYEQYF